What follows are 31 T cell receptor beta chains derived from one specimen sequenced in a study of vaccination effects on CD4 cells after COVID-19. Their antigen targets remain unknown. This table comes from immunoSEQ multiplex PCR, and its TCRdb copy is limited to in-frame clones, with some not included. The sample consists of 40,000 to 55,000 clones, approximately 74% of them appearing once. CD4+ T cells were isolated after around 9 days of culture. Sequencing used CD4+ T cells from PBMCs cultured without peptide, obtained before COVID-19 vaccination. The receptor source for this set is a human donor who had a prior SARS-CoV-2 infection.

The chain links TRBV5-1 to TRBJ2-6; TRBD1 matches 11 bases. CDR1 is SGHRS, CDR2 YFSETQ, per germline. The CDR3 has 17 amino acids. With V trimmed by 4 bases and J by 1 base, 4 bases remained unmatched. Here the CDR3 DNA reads TGCGCCAGCAGCGCCGGGACAGGGGGGTCTGGGGCCAACGTCCTGACTTTC. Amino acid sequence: CASSAGTGGSGANVLTF.

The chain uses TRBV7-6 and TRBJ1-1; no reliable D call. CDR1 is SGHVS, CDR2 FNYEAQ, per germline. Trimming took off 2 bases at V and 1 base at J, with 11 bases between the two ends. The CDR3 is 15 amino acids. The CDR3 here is CASSLSFKSNTEAFF. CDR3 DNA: TGTGCCAGCAGCTTATCTTTTAAGTCGAACACTGAAGCTTTCTTT.

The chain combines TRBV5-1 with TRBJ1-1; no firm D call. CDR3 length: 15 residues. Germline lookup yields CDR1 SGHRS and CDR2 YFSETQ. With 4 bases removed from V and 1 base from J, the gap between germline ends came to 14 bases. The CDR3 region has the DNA TGCGCCAGCAGCCTCTTTGGGCGTTGGAACACTGAAGCTTTCTTT. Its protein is CASSLFGRWNTEAFF.

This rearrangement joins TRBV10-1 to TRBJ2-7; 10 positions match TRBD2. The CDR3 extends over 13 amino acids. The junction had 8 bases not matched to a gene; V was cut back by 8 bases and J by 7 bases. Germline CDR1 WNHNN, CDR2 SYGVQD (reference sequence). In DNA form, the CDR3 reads TGCGCCAGCGGACTAGCGGACCCCCGGGAGCAGTACTTC. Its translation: CASGLADPREQYF.

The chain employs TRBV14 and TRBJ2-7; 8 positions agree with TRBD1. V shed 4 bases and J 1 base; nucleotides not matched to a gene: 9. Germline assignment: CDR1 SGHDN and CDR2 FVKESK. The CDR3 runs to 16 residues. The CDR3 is CASSPSPGQVSYEQYF. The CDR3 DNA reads TGTGCCAGCAGCCCTTCACCGGGACAGGTATCCTACGAGCAGTACTTC.

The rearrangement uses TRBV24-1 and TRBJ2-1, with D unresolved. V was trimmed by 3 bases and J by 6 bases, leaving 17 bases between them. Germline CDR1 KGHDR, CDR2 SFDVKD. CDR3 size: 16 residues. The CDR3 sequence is CATSDTRLGYLNEQFF. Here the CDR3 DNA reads TGTGCCACCAGTGATACCCGTCTCGGCTACCTCAATGAGCAGTTCTTC.

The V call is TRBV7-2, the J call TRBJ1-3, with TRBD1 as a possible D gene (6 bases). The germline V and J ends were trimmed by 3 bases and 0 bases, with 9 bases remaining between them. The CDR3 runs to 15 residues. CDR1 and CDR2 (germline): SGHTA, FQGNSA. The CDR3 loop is CASSLQGSSGNTIYF. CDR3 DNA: TGTGCCAGCAGCTTGCAGGGGAGCTCTGGAAACACCATATATTTT. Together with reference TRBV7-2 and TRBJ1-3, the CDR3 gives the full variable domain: GAGVSQSPSNKVTEKGKDVELRCDPISGHTALYWYRQSLGQGLEFLIYFQGNSAPDKSGLPSDRFSAERTGGSVSTLTIQRTQQEDSAVYLCASSLQGSSGNTIYFGEGSWLTVV.

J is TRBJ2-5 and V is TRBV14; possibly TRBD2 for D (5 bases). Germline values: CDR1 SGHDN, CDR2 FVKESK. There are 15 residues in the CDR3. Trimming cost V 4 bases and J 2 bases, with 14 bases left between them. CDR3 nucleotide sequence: TGTGCCAGCAGCCCCCGGCGGGCCGGGCAAGAGACCCAGTACTTC. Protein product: CASSPRRAGQETQYF. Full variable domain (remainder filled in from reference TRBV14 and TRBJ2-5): EAGVTQFPSHSVIEKGQTVTLRCDPISGHDNLYWYRRVMGKEIKFLLHFVKESKQDESGMPNNRFLAERTGGTYSTLKVQPAELEDSGVYFCASSPRRAGQETQYFGPGTRLLVL.

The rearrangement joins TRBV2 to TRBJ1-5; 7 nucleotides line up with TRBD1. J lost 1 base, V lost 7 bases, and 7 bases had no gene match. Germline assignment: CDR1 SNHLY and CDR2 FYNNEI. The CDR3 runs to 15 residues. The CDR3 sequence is CASKDRAGSNQPQHF. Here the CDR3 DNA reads TGTGCCAGCAAAGACAGGGCAGGGAGCAATCAGCCCCAGCATTTT. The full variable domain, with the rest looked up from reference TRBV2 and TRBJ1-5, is EPEVTQTPSHQVTQMGQEVILRCVPISNHLYFYWYRQILGQKVEFLVSFYNNEISEKSEIFDDQFSVERPDGSNFTLKIRSTKLEDSAMYFCASKDRAGSNQPQHFGDGTRLSIL.

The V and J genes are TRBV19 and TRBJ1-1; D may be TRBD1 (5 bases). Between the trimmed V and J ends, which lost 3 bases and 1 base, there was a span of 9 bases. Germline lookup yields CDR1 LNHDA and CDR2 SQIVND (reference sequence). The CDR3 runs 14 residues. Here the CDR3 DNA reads TGTGCCAGTAGTATCCGGGGCCAGAACACTGAAGCTTTCTTT. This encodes CASSIRGQNTEAFF.

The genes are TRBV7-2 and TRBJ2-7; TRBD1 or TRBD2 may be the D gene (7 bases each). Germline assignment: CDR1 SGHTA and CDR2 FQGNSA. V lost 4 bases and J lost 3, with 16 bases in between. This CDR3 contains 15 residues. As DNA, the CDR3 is TGTGCCAGCAGCTCGACGACAGGGAGGGTCTACGAGCAGTACTTC. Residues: CASSSTTGRVYEQYF.

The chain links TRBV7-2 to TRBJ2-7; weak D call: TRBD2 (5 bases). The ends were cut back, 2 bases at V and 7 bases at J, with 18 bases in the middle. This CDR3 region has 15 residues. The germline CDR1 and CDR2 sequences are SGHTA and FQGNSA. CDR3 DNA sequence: TGTGCCAGCAGCTTAAGTGGGAGTCTAGTGGGGGAGCAGTACTTC. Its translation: CASSLSGSLVGEQYF.

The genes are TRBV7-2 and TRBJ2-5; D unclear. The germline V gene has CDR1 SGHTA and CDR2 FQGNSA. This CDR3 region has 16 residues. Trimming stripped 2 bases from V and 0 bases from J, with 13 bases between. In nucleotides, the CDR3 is TGTGCCAGCAGCTTAAAGTGGGGTCCGTACCAAGAGACCCAGTACTTC. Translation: CASSLKWGPYQETQYF.

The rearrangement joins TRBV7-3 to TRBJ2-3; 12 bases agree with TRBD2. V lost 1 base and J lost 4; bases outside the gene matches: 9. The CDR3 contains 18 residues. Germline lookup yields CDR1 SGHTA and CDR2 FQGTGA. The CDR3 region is CASSLRGLAGGKADTQYF. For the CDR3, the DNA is TGTGCCAGCAGCTTAAGGGGGCTAGCGGGAGGGAAGGCAGATACGCAGTATTTT.

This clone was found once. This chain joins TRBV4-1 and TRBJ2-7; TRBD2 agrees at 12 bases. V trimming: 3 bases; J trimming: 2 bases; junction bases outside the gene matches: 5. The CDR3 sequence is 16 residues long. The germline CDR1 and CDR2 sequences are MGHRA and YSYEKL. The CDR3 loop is CASSHHPSGRAYEQYF. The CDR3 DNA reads TGCGCCAGCAGCCATCACCCTAGCGGGAGGGCCTACGAGCAGTACTTC.

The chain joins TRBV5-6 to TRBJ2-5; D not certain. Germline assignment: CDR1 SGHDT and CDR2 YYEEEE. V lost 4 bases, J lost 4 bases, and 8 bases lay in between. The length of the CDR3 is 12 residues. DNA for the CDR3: TGTGCCAGCAGCCCCCTCTCAGAGACCCAGTACTTC. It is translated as CASSPLSETQYF.

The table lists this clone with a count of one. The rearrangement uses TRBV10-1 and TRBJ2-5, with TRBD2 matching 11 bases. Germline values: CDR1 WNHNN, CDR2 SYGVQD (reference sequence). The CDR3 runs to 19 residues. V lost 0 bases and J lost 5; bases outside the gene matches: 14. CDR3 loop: CASSESLGLAATFQETQYF. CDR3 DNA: TGCGCCAGCAGTGAGTCGTTGGGACTAGCGGCCACCTTTCAGGAGACCCAGTACTTC.

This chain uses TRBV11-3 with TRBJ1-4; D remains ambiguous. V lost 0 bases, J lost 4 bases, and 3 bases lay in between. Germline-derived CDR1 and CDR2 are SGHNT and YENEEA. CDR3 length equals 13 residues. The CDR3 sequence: CASSLDINEKLFF. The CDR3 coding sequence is TGTGCCAGCAGCTTAGACATTAATGAAAAACTGTTTTTT.

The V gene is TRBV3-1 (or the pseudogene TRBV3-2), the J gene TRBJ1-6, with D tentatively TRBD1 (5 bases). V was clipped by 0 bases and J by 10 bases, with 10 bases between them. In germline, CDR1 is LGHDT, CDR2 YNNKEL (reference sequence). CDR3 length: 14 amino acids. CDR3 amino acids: CASSQDRVGSPLHF. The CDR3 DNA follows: TGTGCCAGCAGCCAAGACAGGGTAGGCTCACCCCTCCACTTT.

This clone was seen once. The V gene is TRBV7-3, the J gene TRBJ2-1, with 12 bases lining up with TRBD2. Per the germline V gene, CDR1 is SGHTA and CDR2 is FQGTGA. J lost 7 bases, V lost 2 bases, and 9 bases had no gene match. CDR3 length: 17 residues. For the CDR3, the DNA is TGTGCCAGCAGCTTACAGGCTAGCGGGAGGGCGTTAAATGAGCAGTTCTTC. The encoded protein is CASSLQASGRALNEQFF.

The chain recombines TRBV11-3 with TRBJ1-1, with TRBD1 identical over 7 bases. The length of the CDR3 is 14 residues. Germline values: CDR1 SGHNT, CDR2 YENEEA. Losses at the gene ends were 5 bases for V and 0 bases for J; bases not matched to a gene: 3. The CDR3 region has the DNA TGTGCCAGCAGCCCCCAGGGGGTGAACACTGAAGCTTTCTTT. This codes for CASSPQGVNTEAFF. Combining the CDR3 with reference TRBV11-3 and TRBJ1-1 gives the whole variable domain EAGVVQSPRYKIIEKKQPVAFWCNPISGHNTLYWYLQNLGQGPELLIRYENEEAVDDSQLPKDRFSAERLKGVDSTLKIQPAELGDSAVYLCASSPQGVNTEAFFGQGTRLTVV.

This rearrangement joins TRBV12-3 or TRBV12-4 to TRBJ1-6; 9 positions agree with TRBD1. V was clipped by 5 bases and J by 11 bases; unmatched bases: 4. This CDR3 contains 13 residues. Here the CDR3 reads CASSTTGGPPLHF. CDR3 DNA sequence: TGTGCCAGCAGTACGACAGGGGGTCCACCCCTCCACTTT.

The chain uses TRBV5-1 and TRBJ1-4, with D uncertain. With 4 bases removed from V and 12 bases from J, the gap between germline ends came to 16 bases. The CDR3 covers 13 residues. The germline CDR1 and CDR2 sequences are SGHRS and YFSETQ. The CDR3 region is CASSTEYGGQLFF. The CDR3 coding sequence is TGCGCCAGCAGCACGGAGTACGGCGGGCAACTGTTTTTT.

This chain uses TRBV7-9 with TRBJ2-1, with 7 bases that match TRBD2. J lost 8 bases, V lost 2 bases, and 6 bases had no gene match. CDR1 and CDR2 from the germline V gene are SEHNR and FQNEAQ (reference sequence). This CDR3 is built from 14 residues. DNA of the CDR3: TGTGCCAGCAGCTTAAGCCTAGCGGTCGATGAGCAGTTCTTC. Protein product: CASSLSLAVDEQFF.

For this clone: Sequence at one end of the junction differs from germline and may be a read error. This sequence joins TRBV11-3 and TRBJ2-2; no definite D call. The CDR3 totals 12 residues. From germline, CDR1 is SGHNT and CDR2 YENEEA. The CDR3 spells CAQASNNGELFF. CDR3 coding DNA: TGTGCCCAAGCCTCAAACAACGGGGAGCTGTTTTTT.

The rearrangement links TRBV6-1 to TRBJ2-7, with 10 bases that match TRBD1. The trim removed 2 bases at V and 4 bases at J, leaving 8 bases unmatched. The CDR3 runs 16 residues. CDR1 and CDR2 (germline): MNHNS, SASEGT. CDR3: CASSEQTPGQGYEQYF. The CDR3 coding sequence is TGTGCCAGCAGTGAACAGACTCCGGGACAGGGGTACGAGCAGTACTTC.

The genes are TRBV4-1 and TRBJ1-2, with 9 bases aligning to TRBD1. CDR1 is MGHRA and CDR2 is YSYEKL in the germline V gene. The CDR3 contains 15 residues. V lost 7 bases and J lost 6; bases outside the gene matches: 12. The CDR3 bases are TGCGCCAGCACCCGGGACAGGGAGAGTCGGAATGGCTACACCTTC. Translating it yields CASTRDRESRNGYTF.

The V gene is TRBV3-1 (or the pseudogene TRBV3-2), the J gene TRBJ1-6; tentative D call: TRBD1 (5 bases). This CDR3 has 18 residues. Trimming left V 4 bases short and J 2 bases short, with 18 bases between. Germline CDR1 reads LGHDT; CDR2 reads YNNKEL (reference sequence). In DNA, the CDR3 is TGTGCCAGCAGCCGGAGTTCGAGGGGTTCTACCTATAATTCACCCCTCCACTTT. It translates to CASSRSSRGSTYNSPLHF.

CDR3 protein: CASSVLGSEAFF. CDR3 coding DNA: TGTGCCAGCAGTGTATTAGGGTCTGAAGCTTTCTTT. The rearrangement links TRBV2 to TRBJ1-1; D uncertain. This CDR3 comprises 12 residues. Germline V CDR1 and CDR2: SNHLY, FYNNEI. Trimming left V 4 bases short and J 6 bases short, with 9 bases between.

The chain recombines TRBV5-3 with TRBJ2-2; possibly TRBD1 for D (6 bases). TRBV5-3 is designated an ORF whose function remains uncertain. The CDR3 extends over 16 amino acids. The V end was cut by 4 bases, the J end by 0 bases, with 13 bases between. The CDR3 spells CARSPTGSANTGELFF. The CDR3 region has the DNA TGTGCCAGAAGCCCGACAGGTTCCGCGAACACCGGGGAGCTGTTTTTT.

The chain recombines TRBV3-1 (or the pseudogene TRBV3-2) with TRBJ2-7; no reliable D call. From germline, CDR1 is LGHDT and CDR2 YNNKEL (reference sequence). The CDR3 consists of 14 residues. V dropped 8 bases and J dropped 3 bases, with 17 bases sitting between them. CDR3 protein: CASSLAVTNYEQYF. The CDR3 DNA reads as TGTGCCAGCTCTCTGGCGGTTACGAACTACGAGCAGTACTTC.